The 19 T cell receptor beta chains in this list originate from one sample, sequenced in a study of T cell responses to AZD1222 COVID-19 vaccine. Assay: immunoSEQ multiplex PCR; the TCRdb copy retains only in-frame clones and omits some. The sample contains 95,000 to 130,000 clones, around 94% of which appear only once. The material was peripheral blood, obtained on day 0 of AZD1222 vaccination. These TCRs come from an adult in good health.

This clone has a single count. The rearrangement uses TRBV6-6 and TRBJ2-7; the match to TRBD1 covers 7 bases. J was trimmed by 2 bases and V by 6 bases; bases with no gene match: 4. The CDR3 runs 13 residues. CDR1 MNHNY and CDR2 SVGAGI come from the germline V gene (reference sequence). The CDR3 spells CASSQGQTYEQYF. The CDR3 region has the DNA TGTGCCAGCAGCCAGGGACAGACCTACGAGCAGTACTTC.

V is TRBV5-5 and J is TRBJ2-7; D is perhaps TRBD1 or TRBD2 (5 bases each). The CDR3 has 16 residues. V gave up 4 bases and J gave up 0 bases, with 17 bases separating them. Per germline, CDR1 SGHKS and CDR2 YYEKEE (reference sequence). DNA of the CDR3: TGTGCCAGCAGCGTCCTAGGGACCTCAATCTCCTACGAGCAGTACTTC. It codes for CASSVLGTSISYEQYF.

This clone was found once. The chain joins TRBV27 to TRBJ2-1; maybe TRBD1 (6 bases). The CDR3 is 15 amino acids. Germline V gene data show CDR1 as MNHEY and CDR2 as SMNVEV (reference sequence). Trimming left V 5 bases short and J 2 bases short, with 13 bases between. In DNA, the CDR3 is TGTGCCAGCAGTATGGGACACAAGACCTACAATGAGCAGTTCTTC. Its protein is CASSMGHKTYNEQFF.

V is TRBV6-5 and J is TRBJ2-5; D gene uncertain. The CDR3 length is 11 residues. Trimming removed 8 bases from V and 3 bases from J, with 7 bases in between. In germline, CDR1 is MNHEY, CDR2 SVGAGI. The CDR3 protein is CASLGEETQYF. CDR3 nucleotide sequence: TGTGCCAGCTTAGGTGAAGAGACCCAGTACTTC.

CDR3 DNA sequence: TGCAGCGGGAGACAGGGGGGGAACACTGAAGCTTTCTTT. Amino acid sequence: CSGRQGGNTEAFF. The chain uses TRBV29-1 and TRBJ1-1; 9 bases fit TRBD1. This CDR3 contains 13 residues. Germline CDR1 reads SQVTM; CDR2 reads ANQGSEA. V was clipped by 7 bases and J by 1 base; unmatched bases: 4.

The genes are TRBV30 and TRBJ2-1; TRBD2 agrees at 9 bases. Trimming took 0 bases from V and 9 from J; bases not matched to a gene: 6. The CDR3 sequence is 14 residues long. Looked up from germline, CDR1 is GTSNPN and CDR2 is SVGIG (reference sequence). Written as DNA, the CDR3 is TGTGCCTGGAGTGTGGGACTAGCTAGTACTGAGCAGTTCTTC. Protein: CAWSVGLASTEQFF.

This clone was observed once. This chain uses TRBV6-1 with TRBJ1-6; D gene ambiguous. The CDR3 totals 13 residues. Trimming removed 3 bases from V and 8 bases from J, with 8 bases in between. Germline V gives CDR1 MNHNS, CDR2 SASEGT. In nucleotides, the CDR3 is TGTGCCAGCAGTGACAGGTGGGATTCACCCCTCCACTTT. Translating it yields CASSDRWDSPLHF.

V gene TRBV15 combines with J gene TRBJ2-6, with 9 bases lining up with TRBD1. Per germline, CDR1 LNHNV and CDR2 YYDKDF (reference sequence). Trimming at V came to 1 base and at J to 0 bases, leaving 7 bases not matched to a gene. The length of the CDR3 is 19 residues. CDR3 sequence (DNA): TGTGCCACCAGCAGAGGGTGGACAGGGGCATTCTCTGGGGCCAACGTCCTGACTTTC. Translation gives CATSRGWTGAFSGANVLTF.

The chain joins TRBV5-8 to TRBJ2-1; possible D gene TRBD2, 6 bases. The germline V gene encodes CDR1 SGHTS and CDR2 YDEGEE. V lost 5 bases, J lost 6 bases, and 24 bases lay in between. CDR3 length: 17 residues. The CDR3 DNA sequence: TGTGCCAGCAGTACGGGGCGACTAGGCGCTATATCCAATGAGCAGTTCTTC. Translation: CASSTGRLGAISNEQFF.

The chain is built from TRBV28 and TRBJ2-7; the D gene could be TRBD1 or TRBD2 (5 bases each). The CDR3 loop spans 15 amino acids. Trimming took 6 bases from V and 2 from J, leaving 17 bases between them. The germline gives CDR1 MDHEN, CDR2 SYDVKM. Here the CDR3 DNA reads TGTGCCAGCAGGTCGACCGGGACCTTAACCTACGAGCAGTACTTC. Its translation: CASRSTGTLTYEQYF.

This sequence joins TRBV28 and TRBJ1-2; a possible D gene is TRBD1 (5 bases). Trimming pared 4 bases from V and 5 bases from J, leaving 17 bases between. This CDR3 contains 15 residues. Germline CDR1 reads MDHEN; CDR2 reads SYDVKM. The CDR3 sequence is CASSYHLLGPYGYTF. Written as DNA, the CDR3 is TGTGCCAGCAGTTACCACCTCTTGGGACCATATGGCTACACCTTC.

The count of this clone is one. The V call is TRBV11-3, the J call TRBJ2-2; 8 nucleotides align to TRBD1. Trimming cost V 5 bases and J 8 bases; bases outside gene matches: 7. The CDR3 has 14 amino acids. Germline-derived CDR1 and CDR2 are SGHNT and YENEEA. CDR3 protein: CASSTHRGVGELFF. The CDR3 DNA reads as TGTGCCAGCAGCACCCACAGGGGGGTAGGGGAGCTGTTTTTT. The entire variable domain, with the rest obtained from reference TRBV11-3 and TRBJ2-2, is as follows: EAGVVQSPRYKIIEKKQPVAFWCNPISGHNTLYWYLQNLGQGPELLIRYENEEAVDDSQLPKDRFSAERLKGVDSTLKIQPAELGDSAVYLCASSTHRGVGELFFGEGSRLTVL.

This chain joins TRBV15 and TRBJ1-2, with D hard to call. Germline loops: CDR1 LNHNV, CDR2 YYDKDF (reference sequence). V lost 1 base to trimming and J lost 2 bases, with 11 bases between them. The CDR3 is 15 residues long. The CDR3, as DNA: TGTGCCACCAGCAGAGTAAGATGGGAGAACTATGGCTACACCTTC. It yields the protein CATSRVRWENYGYTF.

The table lists this clone with a count of one. J is TRBJ2-7 and V is TRBV7-9; no clear D. V gave up 7 bases and J gave up 4 bases, with 11 bases separating them. The length of the CDR3 is 12 residues. Germline CDR1 and CDR2: SEHNR and FQNEAQ (reference sequence). The CDR3 protein is CASTHSSYEQYF. CDR3 nucleotide sequence: TGTGCCAGCACCCATAGCAGTTACGAGCAGTACTTC.

The gene calls are TRBV10-3 and TRBJ2-2, with TRBD2 matching 12 bases. The CDR3 is 18 residues long. Germline values: CDR1 ENHRY, CDR2 SYGVKD. The ends lost 0 bases at V and 4 bases at J; junction bases unmatched: 6. The CDR3 region is CAISESVTSGSPTGELFF. The CDR3 nucleotides are TGTGCCATCAGTGAGTCGGTGACTAGCGGGAGCCCCACCGGGGAGCTGTTTTTT.

Only one count was recorded for this clone. This chain connects TRBV6-1 to TRBJ2-7; the D gene is possibly TRBD1 (6 bases). V lost 2 bases and J 6 bases, leaving 17 bases between the germline ends. The CDR3 length is 15 residues. Germline V lookup: CDR1 MNHNS, CDR2 SASEGT. The CDR3 protein is CASSETGTSTLEQYF. The CDR3 region has the DNA TGTGCCAGCAGTGAAACCGGGACATCCACCCTCGAGCAGTACTTC.

The chain couples TRBV28 to TRBJ2-7; the D gene is possibly TRBD1 (5 bases). Germline assignment: CDR1 MDHEN and CDR2 SYDVKM. The CDR3 runs 14 residues. The ends were cut back, 3 bases at V and 3 bases at J, with 12 bases in the middle. The DNA for the CDR3 is TGTGCCAGCAGTTTGTTACAGGTAAACTACGAGCAGTACTTC. Its protein is CASSLLQVNYEQYF.

CDR3 bases: TGCGCCAGCAGCTTGAATAACAGAAAGAACGAGCAGTACTTC. Translation gives CASSLNNRKNEQYF. The chain combines TRBV5-1 with TRBJ2-7; D not certain. Germline values: CDR1 SGHRS, CDR2 YFSETQ. V was pared by 1 base and J by 5 bases, with 13 bases between. CDR3 length equals 14 residues.

This chain connects TRBV18 to TRBJ2-7, with no clear D. Trimming took 3 bases from V and 0 from J, leaving 6 bases between them. The CDR3 consists of 13 residues. The germline CDR1 and CDR2 sequences are KGHSH and LQKENI. CDR3 nucleotides: TGTGCCAGCTCACCGCCAGCCTCCTACGAGCAGTACTTC. As protein: CASSPPASYEQYF.